These T cell receptor beta chains were read from a single sample in a study of shared clonotypes between healthy human individuals. Method: immunoSEQ multiplex PCR; TCRdb's copy keeps in-frame clones and lacks some. Of over 2,000,000 clones in the sample, over 85% were seen once. Sample: naive CD8+ T cells from PBMCs. Receptor source: a man between 18 and 29 years old in good health. Some clones in this sample may be carry-over from other donors' samples. Both conserved end residues are part of each CDR3. Fields, in order: V gene, CDR3 protein.

>TRBV28
CASSLPSRGGNTIYF
>TRBV7-2
CASSFGQAVIETQYF
>TRBV29-1
CSVFFTGGYYGYTF
>TRBV7-9
CASSFDRFSGNTIYF
>TRBV4-1
CASVRDRVNTEAFF
>TRBV6-5
CASTRSRGTDTQYF
>TRBV19
CASNLRASGQPQHF
>TRBV7-2
CASSLAPSYNEQFF
>TRBV7-9
CASSLTGQDADTQYF
>TRBV7-2
CASSSQTSVQSPYEQYF
>TRBV27
CASSFGRGRGTEAFF